These T cell receptor beta chains were read from a single sample in a study of T cells after posttransplantation cyclophosphamide. The method was immunoSEQ multiplex PCR; TCRdb's version includes in-frame clones alone and lacks a portion of them. The data contain roughly 4,000 clones, 60% to 80% of them singletons. Here the sequenced sample was PBMCs, taken about 27 days after a stem cell transplant with posttransplant cyclophosphamide. The receptors originated from a male patient between 45 and 60 years old who received an allogeneic stem cell transplant from an unrelated donor, was CMV-positive, and had acute GVHD only. The graft donor may have contributed some T cells. Both conserved end residues are part of each CDR3. D genes are given only for firm matches. The size of a clone is reported for some rows only, either as once, few or many, or as a class for expanded clones.

d_gene	v_gene	j_gene	abundance	CDR3aa	CDR3nt
TRBD1	TRBV7-2	TRBJ1-5	NA	CASSLGQGGGQPQHF	TGTGCCAGCAGTCTAGGACAGGGCGGAGGTCAGCCCCAGCATTTT
TRBD1	TRBV19	TRBJ2-2	NA	CASSGSGQGATDTGELFF	TGTGCCAGTAGTGGGTCGGGACAGGGGGCTACAGACACCGGGGAGCTGTTTTTT
NA	TRBV27	TRBJ2-1	NA	CASSLSTRLSSYNEQFF	TGTGCCAGCAGTTTATCCACCAGGCTCAGCTCCTACAATGAGCAGTTCTTC
TRBD1	TRBV4-3	TRBJ1-3	medium-sized	CASSQEYRTGGRNTIYF	TGCGCCAGCAGCCAAGAATATCGGACAGGGGGTAGAAACACCATATATTTT
TRBD1	TRBV7-9	TRBJ2-7	NA	CASSPRQGNVFYEQYF	TGTGCCAGCAGCCCCCGACAGGGGAACGTGTTCTACGAGCAGTACTTC
NA	TRBV25-1	TRBJ1-1	NA	CASSDGGQGPEAFF	TGTGCCAGCAGTGATGGTGGCCAGGGGCCAGAAGCTTTCTTT
NA	TRBV7-9	TRBJ2-5	few	CASSQIDSIQETQYF	TGTGCCAGCAGCCAGATAGACAGCATCCAAGAGACCCAGTACTTC
TRBD2	TRBV13	TRBJ2-7	few	CASSLSGRGYEQYF	TGTGCCAGCAGCTTGAGCGGGAGGGGGTACGAGCAGTACTTC
NA	TRBV7-8	TRBJ2-7	NA	CASSFNQGGYEQYF	TGTGCCAGCAGCTTTAATCAGGGCGGCTACGAGCAGTACTTC
NA	TRBV4-1	TRBJ2-1	NA	CASSQGAFYNEQFF	TGCGCCAGCAGCCAAGGGGCTTTCTACAATGAGCAGTTCTTC
NA	TRBV21-1	TRBJ2-1	NA	CASSKFSGGRNEQFF	TGTGCCAGCAGCAAATTCAGCGGGGGGAGGAATGAGCAGTTCTTC
NA	TRBV5-4	TRBJ1-2	NA	CASSSSTAARGTSNYGYTF	TGTGCCAGCAGCTCCTCAACCGCCGCGCGAGGAACTTCTAACTATGGCTACACCTTC
TRBD1	TRBV19	TRBJ1-1	NA	CASSIGGQTNTEAFF	TGTGCCAGTAGTATAGGGGGACAGACGAACACTGAAGCTTTCTTT
NA	TRBV7-3	TRBJ2-3	NA	CASSLEVWDTQYF	TGTGCCAGCAGCTTAGAGGTGTGGGATACGCAGTATTTT
TRBD1	TRBV19	TRBJ2-7	once	CASSIRDRDIEQYF	TGTGCCAGTAGTATACGGGACAGGGACATCGAGCAGTACTTC
TRBD2	TRBV9	TRBJ2-5	NA	CASSVEASGRETQYF	TGTGCCAGCAGCGTAGAGGCTAGCGGGAGGGAGACCCAGTACTTC
TRBD2	TRBV7-9	TRBJ2-7	once	CASSSGLALYEQYF	TGTGCCAGCAGCTCCGGACTAGCACTCTACGAGCAGTACTTC
NA	TRBV27	TRBJ2-2	few	CASRTPREGTGELFF	TGTGCCAGCAGAACCCCAAGAGAGGGCACCGGGGAGCTGTTTTTT
NA	TRBV6-5	TRBJ2-1	NA	CASSYDTSSSYNEQFF	TGTGCCAGCAGCTACGACACCTCGAGCTCCTACAATGAGCAGTTCTTC
TRBD1	TRBV29-1	TRBJ1-2	NA	CSVGAGGMTRGYTF	TGCAGCGTTGGTGCAGGGGGGATGACCCGTGGCTACACCTTC
NA	TRBV15	TRBJ1-3	NA	CATSKLPSTSGNTIYF	TGTGCCACCAGCAAGCTCCCCTCTACCTCTGGAAACACCATATATTTT
NA	TRBV19	TRBJ2-1	once	CASSRGSYNEQFF	TGTGCCAGTAGTAGAGGCAGCTACAATGAGCAGTTCTTC